The 2 T cell receptor beta chains reported below all come from one sample, sequenced in a study of T cell repertoires in cytomegalovirus infection. TCRdb recomputed calls from the reads with MiXCR, one row per CDR3 protein. The sample holds under 850,000 distinct CDR3 sequences; about a third are singletons and the top ten take 2.5% to 3%. The specimen sequenced was PBMCs. The receptors were gathered from a human donor in good health (CMV status not recorded). Some clones in this sample may be carry-over from other donors' samples.

V usage is TRBV29-1 and J usage is TRBJ1-2; tentatively, D is TRBD1 (6 bases). From germline, CDR1 is SQVTM and CDR2 ANQGSEA. V lost 4 bases and J 0 bases, leaving 15 bases between the germline ends. CDR3 size: 15 residues. CDR3 nucleotides: TGCAGCGTTGTTTTTAAGGGGGGCCCTAACTATGGCTACACCTTC. Translating it yields CSVVFKGGPNYGYTF.

V usage is TRBV12-3 or TRBV12-4 and J usage is TRBJ2-1; unclear D gene. V gave up 5 bases and J gave up 8 bases, with 13 bases separating them. The CDR3 totals 13 residues. CDR3 sequence (DNA): TGTGCCAGCAGTATCCCTCCGGGCGATGAGCAGTTCTTC. It is translated as CASSIPPGDEQFF.